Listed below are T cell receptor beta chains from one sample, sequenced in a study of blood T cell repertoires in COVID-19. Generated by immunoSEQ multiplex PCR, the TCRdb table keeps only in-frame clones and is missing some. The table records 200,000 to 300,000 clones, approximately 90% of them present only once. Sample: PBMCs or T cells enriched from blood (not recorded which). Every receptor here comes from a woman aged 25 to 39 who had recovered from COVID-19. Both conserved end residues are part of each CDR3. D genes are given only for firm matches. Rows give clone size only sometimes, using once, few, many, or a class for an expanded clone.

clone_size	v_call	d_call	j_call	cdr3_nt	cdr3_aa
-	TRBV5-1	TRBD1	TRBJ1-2	TGCGCCAGCAGTGGACAGGGGGCACTCTATGGCTACACCTTC	CASSGQGALYGYTF
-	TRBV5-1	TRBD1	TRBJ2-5	TGCGCCAGCAGCACGCTAGGGGGCACAGAGACCCAGTACTTC	CASSTLGGTETQYF
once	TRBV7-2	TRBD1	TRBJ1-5	TGTGCCAGCAGCCCTGAGACAGGGCGGAATCAGCCCCAGCATTTT	CASSPETGRNQPQHF
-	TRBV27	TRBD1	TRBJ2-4	TGTGCCAGCAGTTTCGAGACAGGGAATAAAAACATTCAGTACTTC	CASSFETGNKNIQYF
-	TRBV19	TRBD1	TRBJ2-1	TGTGCCAGTAGGCCGTACCCCGGGACAGGGCTTGATGAGCAGTTCTTC	CASRPYPGTGLDEQFF
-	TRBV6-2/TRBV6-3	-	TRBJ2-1	TGTGCCAGCAGTTGGCAACCTGGTTTCGATGAGCAGTTCTTC	CASSWQPGFDEQFF
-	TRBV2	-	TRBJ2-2	TGTGCCAACCGTCCCACTAGGGCCGGGGAGCTGTTTTTT	CANRPTRAGELFF
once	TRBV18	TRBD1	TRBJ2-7	TGTGCCAGCCGGACAGGAAATTCCTACGAGCAGTACTTC	CASRTGNSYEQYF
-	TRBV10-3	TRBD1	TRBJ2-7	TGTGCCATCAGTACCCCAGGGGGACAATCCTACGAGCAGTACTTC	CAISTPGGQSYEQYF
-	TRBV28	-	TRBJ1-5	TGTGCCAGCAGTTTAAACCTTCTCGGACAGCTCAATCAGCCCCAGCATTTT	CASSLNLLGQLNQPQHF
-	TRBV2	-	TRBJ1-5	TGTGCCAGCAGTGTTGGGCTAGGGGTTCAGCCCCAGCATTTT	CASSVGLGVQPQHF
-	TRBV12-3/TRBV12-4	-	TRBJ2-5	TGTGCCAGCAGGGCCGGGGTTGCAGAGACCCAGTACTTC	CASRAGVAETQYF
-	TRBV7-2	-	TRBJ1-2	TGTGCCAGCAGCTTAGGGCAAATGTGGGGCTACACCTTC	CASSLGQMWGYTF
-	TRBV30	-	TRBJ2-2	TGTGCCTGGAGTGTCGTGAACACCGGGGAGCTGTTTTTT	CAWSVVNTGELFF
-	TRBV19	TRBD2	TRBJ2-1	TGTGCCAGTAGTCCGGGAGGCGGGTTTTACAATGAGCAGTTCTTC	CASSPGGGFYNEQFF
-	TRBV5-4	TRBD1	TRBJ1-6	TGTGCCAGCAGCTTGTATGGACAGGGGTTTGGTTCACCCCTCCACTTT	CASSLYGQGFGSPLHF
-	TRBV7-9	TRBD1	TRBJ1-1	TGTGCCAGCAGCACCTACAGGGGGAAGGGTTGGACTGAAGCTTTCTTT	CASSTYRGKGWTEAFF
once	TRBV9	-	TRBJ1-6	TGTGCCAGCAGCCCCCGTACGGGAGGCGCGTCACCCCTCCACTTT	CASSPRTGGASPLHF
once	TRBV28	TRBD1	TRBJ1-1	TGTGCCAGCAGTTTCCGCCTCAGGGGGCGCTACGGTGGCACTGAAGCTTTCTTT	CASSFRLRGRYGGTEAFF
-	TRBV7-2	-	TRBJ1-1	TGTGCCAGCAGCACCAATGGTAGGCGGGGATGGACTGAAGCTTTCTTT	CASSTNGRRGWTEAFF
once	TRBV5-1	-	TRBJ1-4	TGCGCCAGCAGCTTAGAAGGGAGGGAGGAAAAACTGTTTTTT	CASSLEGREEKLFF
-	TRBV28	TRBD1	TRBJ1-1	TGTGCCAGCAGTTACCCCGGGACAGTTCTTACTGAAGCTTTCTTT	CASSYPGTVLTEAFF
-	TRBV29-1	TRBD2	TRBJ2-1	TGCAGCGTCGTCGGACTAGCGACCTACAATGAGCAGTTCTTC	CSVVGLATYNEQFF
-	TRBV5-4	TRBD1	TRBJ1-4	TGTGCCAGCAGCCACCGACAGGGTCAGGAAAAACTGTTTTTT	CASSHRQGQEKLFF
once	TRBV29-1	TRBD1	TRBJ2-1	TGCAGCGTTCGGACAGGGAAGATCAATGAGCAGTTCTTC	CSVRTGKINEQFF
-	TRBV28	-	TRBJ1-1	TGTGCCAGCAGTCTCCGGGGGAGAGCTTTCTTT	CASSLRGRAFF
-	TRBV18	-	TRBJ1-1	TGTGCCAGCTCACAGAGCGGGGGGCGTAACACTGAAGCTTTCTTT	CASSQSGGRNTEAFF
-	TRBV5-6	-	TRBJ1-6	TGTGCCAGCAGCTCGGCAGGGAGGGTCTATAATTCACCCCTCCACTTT	CASSSAGRVYNSPLHF
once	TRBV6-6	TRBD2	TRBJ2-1	TGTGCCAGCGCCGGGAGGACTAGCTCCTCCAATGAGCAGTTCTTC	CASAGRTSSSNEQFF
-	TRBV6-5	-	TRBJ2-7	TGTGCCAGCAGCCGCCTTTTGGGCCCGAGCGGCGAGCAGTACTTC	CASSRLLGPSGEQYF
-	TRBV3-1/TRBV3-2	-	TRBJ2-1	TGTGCCAGCAGCCCAAATATCGGCGGGTTTCATGAGCAGTTCTTC	CASSPNIGGFHEQFF
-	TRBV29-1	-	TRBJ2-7	TGCAGCGTTGGCGGCTACGAGCAGTACTTC	CSVGGYEQYF
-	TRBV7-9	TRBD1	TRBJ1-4	TGTGCCAGCACCAACGGGACAGGGAAAGAAAAACTGTTTTTT	CASTNGTGKEKLFF
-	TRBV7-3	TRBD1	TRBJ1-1	TGTGCCAGCAGCTTAAGTGGGACAGGGAGCACTGAAGCTTTCTTT	CASSLSGTGSTEAFF
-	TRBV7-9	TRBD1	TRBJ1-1	TGTGCCAGCAGCTGGGACAGGTTGAACACTGAAGCTTTCTTT	CASSWDRLNTEAFF
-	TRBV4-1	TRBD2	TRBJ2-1	TGCGCCAGCAGCCAAGTGGCTAGCGGGAGTGCATACAATGAGCAGTTCTTC	CASSQVASGSAYNEQFF
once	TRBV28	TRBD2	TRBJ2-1	TGTGCCAGCAGTTCATCGGGGGGGGGCTACAATGAGCAGTTCTTC	CASSSSGGGYNEQFF
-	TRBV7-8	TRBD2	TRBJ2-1	TGTGCCAGCAGCCCGGGACTAGCGGGAGACAATGAGCAGTTCTTC	CASSPGLAGDNEQFF
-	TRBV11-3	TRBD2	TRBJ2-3	TGTGCCAGCAGCGTTAGCGGGGGTCCCACAGATACGCAGTATTTT	CASSVSGGPTDTQYF
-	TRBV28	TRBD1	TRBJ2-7	TGTGCCAGTAGGACAGGTGGGATCAACGAGCAGTACTTC	CASRTGGINEQYF
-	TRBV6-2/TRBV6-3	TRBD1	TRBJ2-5	TGTGCCAGCAGTTCCAGGGGGCGAGAGACCCAGTACTTC	CASSSRGRETQYF
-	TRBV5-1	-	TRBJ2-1	TGCGCCAGCAGCTTGGAAGAACACCTCTACAATGAGCAGTTCTTC	CASSLEEHLYNEQFF
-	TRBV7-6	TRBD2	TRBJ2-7	TGTGCCAGCAGCTTAGCGGCGGGAGGCCCCTACGAGCAGTACTTC	CASSLAAGGPYEQYF
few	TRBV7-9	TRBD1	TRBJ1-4	TGTGCCAGCAGCTTGGGACAGGAAAATGAAAAACTGTTTTTT	CASSLGQENEKLFF
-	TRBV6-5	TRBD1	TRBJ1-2	TGTGCCAGCAGCCTCTCCCGGGACAGGGAGGGCTACACCTTC	CASSLSRDREGYTF
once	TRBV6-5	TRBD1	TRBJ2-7	TGTGCCAGCAGAGGTTATCGGACAGGGCAAGAGCAGTACTTC	CASRGYRTGQEQYF
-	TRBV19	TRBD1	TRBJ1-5	TGTGCCACCAACAGGGGTGGCGGGCAGCCCCAGCATTTT	CATNRGGGQPQHF
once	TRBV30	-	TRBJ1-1	TGTGCCTGGAGTTTCGGGGGAACTGAAGCTTTCTTT	CAWSFGGTEAFF
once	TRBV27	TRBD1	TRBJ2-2	TGTGCCAGCAGTTTTAACAGGGGTAGGGAGCTGTTTTTT	CASSFNRGRELFF
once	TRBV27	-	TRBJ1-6	TGTGCCAGCACCTTCGGGAGGGGGGCAAATTCACCCCTCCACTTT	CASTFGRGANSPLHF
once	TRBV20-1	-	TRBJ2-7	TGCAGTGCAAAGGGGCTCAGCGAGCAGTACTTC	CSAKGLSEQYF
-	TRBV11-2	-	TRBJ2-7	TGTGCCAGCAGCTTAGTCAGGGGAGCCGCCTACGAGCAGTACTTC	CASSLVRGAAYEQYF
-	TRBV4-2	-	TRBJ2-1	TGTGCCAGCAGCCCTGGGCCGATCCCTGGGAATGAGCAGTTCTTC	CASSPGPIPGNEQFF
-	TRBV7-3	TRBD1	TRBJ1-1	TGTGCCAGCAGCACAGACAGGGGCGCAGCTTTCTTT	CASSTDRGAAFF
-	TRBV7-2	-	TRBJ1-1	TGTGCCAGCAGCTTCGGACTCCGGAACACTGAAGCTTTCTTT	CASSFGLRNTEAFF
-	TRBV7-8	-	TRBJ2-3	TGTGCCAGCAGCTTAGCGGGCGGGGACACGCAGTATTTT	CASSLAGGDTQYF
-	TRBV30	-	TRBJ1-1	TGTGCCGCGAGTACAATACGGGGGCGGGGGAGGACTGAAGCTTTCTTT	CAASTIRGRGRTEAFF
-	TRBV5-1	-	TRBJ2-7	TGCGCCAGCAGCTTACAGGGCTACGAGCAGTACTTC	CASSLQGYEQYF
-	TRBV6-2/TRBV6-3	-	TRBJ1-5	TGTGCCAGCAGTTACGGGCAGAATAGCAATCAGCCCCAGCATTTT	CASSYGQNSNQPQHF
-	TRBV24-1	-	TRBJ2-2	TGTGCCACCAGTGGGCAGACGAGGGCCGGGGAGCTGTTTTTT	CATSGQTRAGELFF